The rows below give T cell receptor beta chains drawn from one sample of a study of cytomegalovirus exposure and HLA in healthy donors. Using immunoSEQ multiplex PCR, the repertoire was profiled, and TCRdb retains in-frame clones only, with some absent. The sample gives 120,000 or so clones, approximately 87% of which show up once; over 15% is in the top ten. Sequenced: PBMCs. The receptors were sampled from a man between 18 and 29 years old in good health and CMV-seropositive. Each CDR3 is given with its conserved first and last residue. The order of the fields is D gene, J gene, V gene, clone size, CDR3 protein, CDR3 DNA. D genes are given only for firm matches. The size field is filled for only some rows; it gives once, few, many or a size class.

>NA|TRBJ2-5|TRBV6-5|few
CASRAGLADGRYF
TGTGCCAGCAGGGCGGGGCTAGCCGATGGTCGCTACTTC
>NA|TRBJ1-3|TRBV6-1|NA
CASRVGGSSGNTIYF
TGTGCCAGCAGAGTTGGAGGGAGCTCTGGAAACACCATATATTTT
>NA|TRBJ2-1|TRBV23-1|once
CASSRFHLSSYNEQFF
TGCGCCAGCAGTCGATTTCACCTGAGCTCCTACAATGAGCAGTTCTTC
>NA|TRBJ2-1|TRBV5-1|NA
CASSLAVGNEQFF
TGCGCCAGCAGTTTAGCAGTGGGCAATGAGCAGTTCTTC
>NA|TRBJ1-1|TRBV9|once
CASSGVGGLDTEAFF
TGTGCCAGCAGCGGTGTAGGGGGTTTGGACACTGAAGCTTTCTTT
>NA|TRBJ2-3|TRBV18|NA
CASSPSVANTDTQYF
TGTGCCAGCTCACCGTCCGTTGCTAACACAGATACGCAGTATTTT
>NA|TRBJ2-5|TRBV19|NA
CASSLGRGETQYF
TGTGCCAGTAGTCTCGGAAGAGGGGAGACCCAGTACTTC
>NA|TRBJ1-1|TRBV7-9|few
CASSLGVGETEAFF
TGTGCCAGCAGCTTAGGTGTGGGCGAGACTGAAGCTTTCTTT
>NA|TRBJ2-5|TRBV5-4|NA
CASSLRGAPWGETQYF
TGTGCCAGCAGCTTACGGGGGGCCCCTTGGGGGGAGACCCAGTACTTC
>NA|TRBJ2-5|TRBV4-1|NA
CASSQIAVSETQYF
TGCGCCAGCAGCCAAATAGCGGTGTCGGAGACCCAGTACTTC
>NA|TRBJ2-3|TRBV7-6|NA
CASSLEGGARDTQYF
TGTGCCAGCAGCTTAGAAGGGGGGGCCCGGGATACGCAGTATTTT
>NA|TRBJ1-2|TRBV6-1|NA
CASTSGDYYGYTF
TGTGCCAGCACATCAGGGGATTACTATGGCTACACCTTC
>TRBD2|TRBJ2-5|TRBV28|NA
CASSPSGGLRGQVETQYF
TGTGCCAGCAGTCCCTCGGGGGGGTTGCGGGGCCAAGTAGAGACCCAGTACTTC
>NA|TRBJ1-3|TRBV9|NA
CASSLRNTIYF
TGTGCCAGCAGCCTCAGGAACACCATATATTTT
>NA|TRBJ1-1|TRBV28|NA
CASWGPGGTEAFF
TGTGCCAGCTGGGGCCCGGGCGGCACTGAAGCTTTCTTT
>TRBD1|TRBJ2-7|TRBV5-4|NA
CASSLSTGSGYEQYF
TGTGCCAGCAGCTTGTCGACAGGGTCCGGCTACGAGCAGTACTTC
>NA|TRBJ1-1|TRBV5-1|NA
CASAEQTNTEAFF
TGCGCCAGTGCAGAACAGACGAACACTGAAGCTTTCTTT
>NA|TRBJ2-3|TRBV29-1|NA
CSVEAVSSSTQYF
TGCAGCGTTGAAGCAGTAAGTAGCAGTACGCAGTATTTT
>NA|TRBJ2-1|TRBV19|NA
CATLRQGSSYNEQFF
TGTGCCACCCTTCGTCAGGGAAGCTCCTACAATGAGCAGTTCTTC
>TRBD1|TRBJ2-7|TRBV19|NA
CASSFKGQDVSYYEQYF
TGTGCCAGTAGTTTCAAAGGACAGGACGTCTCTTACTACGAGCAGTACTTC
>NA|TRBJ2-7|TRBV6-5|NA
CASSYDRRGYEQYF
TGTGCCAGCAGTTACGATCGTAGGGGGTACGAGCAGTACTTC
>TRBD2|TRBJ2-3|TRBV5-4|NA
CASSLVNSGGNSTDTQYF
TGTGCCAGCAGCTTGGTGAATAGCGGGGGGAATAGCACAGATACGCAGTATTTT
>NA|TRBJ1-3|TRBV27|NA
CASRPTGYNSGNTIYF
TGTGCCAGCAGGCCGACAGGATACAACTCTGGAAACACCATATATTTT
>NA|TRBJ2-5|TRBV6-1|few
CASSDRIQETQYF
TGTGCCAGCAGCGACAGGATACAAGAGACCCAGTACTTC
>NA|TRBJ1-2|TRBV6-1|NA
CASRDTGQGYGYTF
TGTGCCAGCAGGGATACTGGTCAGGGTTATGGCTACACCTTC
>TRBD2|TRBJ2-5|TRBV7-9|NA
CASSLALVAGGNQETQYF
TGTGCCAGCAGCTTAGCACTGGTAGCGGGGGGCAACCAAGAGACCCAGTACTTC
>NA|TRBJ1-1|TRBV6-6|few
CASSDSMNTEAFF
TGTGCCAGCAGCGACAGTATGAACACTGAAGCTTTCTTT
>TRBD1|TRBJ2-7|TRBV5-4|NA
CASSLGDSPRHYEQYF
TGTGCCAGCAGCTTGGGGGACAGTCCAAGGCACTACGAGCAGTACTTC
>NA|TRBJ1-2|TRBV5-1|NA
CASSLGSASYGYTF
TGCGCCAGCAGCTTGGGCTCAGCGAGTTATGGCTACACCTTC
>NA|TRBJ2-3|TRBV5-1|NA
CASSLAGVPTDTQYF
TGCGCCAGCAGCTTGGCCGGAGTGCCCACAGATACGCAGTATTTT
>NA|TRBJ1-5|TRBV6-1|NA
CASSEGEGIGNQPQHF
TGTGCCAGCAGTGAAGGTGAGGGAATTGGCAATCAGCCCCAGCATTTT
>TRBD1|TRBJ1-2|TRBV7-9|NA
CASSLAGTVKESNYGYTF
TGTGCCAGCAGCCTGGCGGGGACAGTGAAAGAATCTAACTATGGCTACACCTTC
>TRBD1|TRBJ2-3|TRBV28|NA
CASSFPQGTDTQYF
TGTGCCAGCAGTTTCCCACAGGGGACAGATACGCAGTATTTT
>TRBD1|TRBJ1-1|TRBV6-5|NA
CASSTQGINTEAFF
TGTGCCAGCAGCACACAGGGGATTAACACTGAAGCTTTCTTT
>NA|TRBJ2-1|TRBV11-2|NA
CASSLGGGPGNEQFF
TGTGCCAGCAGCTTAGGCGGGGGCCCCGGAAATGAGCAGTTCTTC
>NA|TRBJ1-1|TRBV6-1|NA
CASSRNRVGDTEAFF
TGTGCCAGCAGCAGAAACAGGGTCGGGGACACTGAAGCTTTCTTT
>NA|TRBJ2-1|TRBV6-1|NA
CASSETGVGTRNEQFF
TGTGCCAGCAGTGAAACGGGGGTAGGGACGAGAAATGAGCAGTTCTTC
>NA|TRBJ1-3|TRBV30|NA
CAGGGVLSGNTIYF
TGTGCCGGAGGCGGAGTTCTTTCTGGAAACACCATATATTTT
>TRBD2|TRBJ2-3|TRBV2|NA
CASSPTSGGADTQYF
TGTGCCAGCAGTCCCACTAGCGGGGGGGCAGATACGCAGTATTTT
>NA|TRBJ1-2|TRBV5-1|NA
CASSLQDSIYGYTF
TGCGCCAGCAGCCTCCAGGACAGCATCTATGGCTACACCTTC
>TRBD2|TRBJ2-1|TRBV11-2|NA
CASSSLLAGGFNEQFF
TGTGCCAGCAGCTCTCTACTCGCGGGGGGGTTTAATGAGCAGTTCTTC
>NA|TRBJ2-2|TRBV29-1|NA
CSVTPPQGANTGELFF
TGCAGCGTGACCCCCCCACAGGGCGCGAACACCGGGGAGCTGTTTTTT
>TRBD2|TRBJ2-5|TRBV4-1|NA
CASSPTLSGGWGETQYF
TGCGCCAGCAGCCCCACCTTGAGCGGGGGGTGGGGAGAGACCCAGTACTTC
>NA|TRBJ2-7|TRBV10-3|once
CAISDLGDKRLYEQYF
TGTGCCATCAGTGATCTGGGGGACAAACGACTCTACGAGCAGTACTTC